These 29 T cell receptor beta chains came from one sample sequenced in a study of metastatic and nonmetastatic thyroid tumors. Thyroid surgery took place with no prior treatment in any patient. TCRdb reprocessed the PCR reads using MiXCR. The data hold tens of thousands of clones, with 25% to 30% observed a single time. Sequencing was performed on blood. The receptors originated from a female donor with papillary thyroid cancer or a benign thyroid nodule (not recorded which). Some clones in this sample may be carry-over from other donors' samples.

This clone occurred a few times. In DNA form, the CDR3 reads TGTGCCAGCAGTTCAGTGGGGGGCCACAATGAGCAGTTCTTC. Residues: CASSSVGGHNEQFF. The rearrangement uses TRBV6-1 and TRBJ2-1; D might be TRBD1 or TRBD2, each matching 6 bases. Germline V gene sequence: CDR1 MNHNS, CDR2 SASEGT. This CDR3 spans 14 amino acids. V gave up 5 bases and J gave up 5 bases, with 13 bases separating them.

The table lists this clone with many counts. The chain is built from TRBV29-1 and TRBJ2-1; D ambiguous. The ends were cut back, 3 bases at V and 3 bases at J, with 3 bases in the middle. This CDR3 has 11 amino acids. Germline CDR1 is SQVTM and CDR2 is ANQGSEA. In nucleotides, the CDR3 is TGCAGCGTTGACGTCTACAATGAGCAGTTCTTC. Translation: CSVDVYNEQFF.

This clone was picked up many times. The V call is TRBV9, the J call TRBJ2-1; D gene uncertain. V lost 3 bases, J lost 5 bases, and 9 bases lay in between. The germline V gene encodes CDR1 SGDLS and CDR2 YYNGEE. The CDR3 is 13 residues long. CDR3 in amino acids: CASSGGPDNEQFF. The CDR3 DNA sequence: TGTGCCAGCAGCGGAGGCCCGGACAATGAGCAGTTCTTC.

This clone was observed at least ten times. A much larger clonotype is one base distant, so this may be a read error. This rearrangement joins TRBV10-1 to TRBJ2-5; D might be TRBD1 (5 bases). Germline-derived CDR1 and CDR2 are WNHNN and SYGVQD (reference sequence). Trimming pared 11 bases from V and 5 bases from J, leaving 18 bases between. The CDR3 is 13 residues long. The CDR3 DNA reads TGCGCCCTAAGGGGCCTCACCGGTGAGACCCAGTACTTC. Translating it yields CALRGLTGETQYF.

This clone was counted once. The genes are TRBV11-2 and TRBJ1-6, with D tentatively TRBD1 (5 bases). The germline V gene has CDR1 SGHAT and CDR2 FQNNGV. V was trimmed by 3 bases and J by 7 bases, leaving 19 bases between them. The length of the CDR3 is 17 residues. CDR3 DNA sequence: TGTGCCAGCAGCTTGTACGCAGGGCCCTCGATCAATTCACCCCTCCACTTT. Protein: CASSLYAGPSINSPLHF.

As regards this clone: Mismatch with germline at one junction end may stem from a read error. The V gene is TRBV9, the J gene TRBJ2-3, with 7 nucleotides matching TRBD2. CDR1 is SGDLS, CDR2 YYNGEE, per germline. CDR3 length equals 16 residues. The CDR3 DNA reads TGTGCCAGCAGCGTGGGGGGGGTTGCGGGCACACATACGCAGTATTTT. The encoded protein is CASSVGGVAGTHTQYF.

Concerning this clone: A read error may explain this, as a much larger clone is one base away. V is TRBV2 and J is TRBJ1-3; tentative D call: TRBD1 (5 bases). The CDR3 covers 10 residues. Germline V lookup: CDR1 SNHLY, CDR2 FYNNEI. The V and J ends lost 8 bases and 12 bases respectively, with 11 bases between them. CDR3 sequence (DNA): TGTGCCAGCTACCGGGGGAACATATATTTT. Translating gives CASYRGNIYF. Full variable domain (rest looked up from reference TRBV2 and TRBJ1-3): EPEVTQTPSHQVTQMGQEVILRCVPISNHLYFYWYRQILGQKVEFLVSFYNNEISEKSEIFDDQFSVERPDGSNFTLKIRSTKLEDSAMYFCASYRGNIYFGEGSWLTVV.

Concerning this clone itself: Without the conserved terminal phenylalanine or tryptophan, this CDR3 likely stems from a read error. The V gene is TRBV5-1, the J gene TRBJ1-2, with D unresolved. This CDR3 region has 16 residues. Trimming took 2 bases from V and 6 from J, leaving 20 bases between them. Per germline, CDR1 SGHRS and CDR2 YFSETQ. The CDR3, as DNA: TGCGCCAGCAGCTTTGGTCGTCCCTACCTTACCAATGGCTACACCGTC. It encodes CASSFGRPYLTNGYTV.

The chain combines TRBV27 with TRBJ2-7; the match to TRBD2 covers 10 bases. Trimming at V came to 6 bases and at J to 3 bases, leaving 8 bases not matched to a gene. In germline, CDR1 is MNHEY, CDR2 SMNVEV (reference sequence). The CDR3 length is 15 residues. CDR3 protein: CASSLTAGGIYEQYF. The CDR3 region has the DNA TGTGCCAGCAGCCTCACAGCGGGAGGGATCTACGAGCAGTACTTC.

The V and J genes are TRBV27 and TRBJ2-1; 7 bases are a match to TRBD1. Germline lookup yields CDR1 MNHEY and CDR2 SMNVEV (reference sequence). The CDR3 covers 16 residues. J gave up 7 bases and V 9 bases, and 18 bases lay outside the gene matches. The CDR3 region has the DNA TGTGCCAGTACCCCGGCCGGCAGGGGGTGGGGTAATGAGCAGTTCTTC. Its protein product is CASTPAGRGWGNEQFF.

On this clone: The conserved closing phenylalanine or tryptophan is absent in this CDR3, likely reflecting a read error. Because the CDR3's place on the DNA is in doubt, the DNA is left out and the CDR3 is given as listed by TCRdb. The genes are TRBV6-9 and TRBJ2-7; whether TRBD1, the table's D call, matches the DNA was not checked. Per the germline V gene, CDR1 is MNHGY and CDR2 is SVAAGI. The CDR3 extends over 13 residues, inclusive of both ends. The CDR3: CASSSLGTNEHYL.

This clone was counted at least ten times. The chain links TRBV7-9 to TRBJ1-2; perhaps TRBD1 as D (5 bases). Germline V CDR1 and CDR2: SEHNR, FQNEAQ (reference sequence). V lost 8 bases and J lost 2, with 12 bases in between. There are 13 residues in the CDR3. The CDR3 sequence is CASDSPTNYGYTF. Written as DNA, the CDR3 is TGTGCCAGCGACAGTCCTACAAACTATGGCTACACCTTC.

This clone was counted between two and nine times. J is TRBJ2-7 and V is TRBV6-1; D not certain. The germline gives CDR1 MNHNS, CDR2 SASEGT. V was cut by 5 bases and J by 0 bases, with 11 bases left in between. The CDR3 extends over 14 amino acids. The CDR3 is CASSRWVASYEQYF. The CDR3 nucleotides read TGTGCCAGCAGTAGGTGGGTCGCCTCCTACGAGCAGTACTTC.

The chain joins TRBV12-3 or TRBV12-4 to TRBJ1-1; D is ambiguous. CDR3 length equals 13 residues. V lost 0 bases and J lost 1, with 3 bases in between. CDR3 protein: CASSLARNTEAFF. The DNA for the CDR3 is TGTGCCAGCAGTTTAGCTCGGAACACTGAAGCTTTCTTT.

In its sample, this clone was seen a few times. The chain is built from TRBV4-3 and TRBJ2-7; TRBD1 matches at 7 bases. The CDR3 sequence is 13 residues long. Germline CDR1 is LGHNA and CDR2 is YSLEER. Losses at the gene ends were 4 bases for V and 5 bases for J; bases not matched to a gene: 5. CDR3 in amino acids: CASSPEGADEQYF. CDR3 nucleotide sequence: TGCGCCAGCAGCCCTGAGGGGGCGGACGAGCAGTACTTC.

There are many counts of this clone. The chain links TRBV10-1 to TRBJ1-4, with a weak D call TRBD1 (5 bases). V was shortened by 2 bases and J by 3 bases, with 16 bases between the two germline ends. CDR1 is WNHNN and CDR2 is SYGVQD in the germline V gene (reference sequence). The CDR3 sequence is 17 residues long. The DNA for the CDR3 is TGCGCCAGCAGTGAGCGGGGGGAAAGGGGAGCTAATGAAAAACTGTTTTTT. Protein: CASSERGERGANEKLFF.

The chain is built from TRBV6-1 and TRBJ1-2; a weak D match, TRBD1 (6 bases). CDR1 is MNHNS, CDR2 SASEGT, per germline. V was clipped by 0 bases and J by 0 bases, with 8 bases between them. The CDR3 loop spans 15 amino acids. CDR3 loop: CASSEATGPNYGYTF. The CDR3 region has the DNA TGTGCCAGCAGTGAAGCGACAGGTCCTAACTATGGCTACACCTTC.

The chain couples TRBV27 to TRBJ1-1; D gene unclear. The CDR3 is 8 amino acids. Germline V gives CDR1 MNHEY, CDR2 SMNVEV (reference sequence). Deletions cut 9 bases from V and 8 bases from J, with 4 bases between. The CDR3, as DNA: TGTGCCAGGGGGGAAGCTTTCTTT. This codes for CARGEAFF.

This clone was seen a handful of times. This chain connects TRBV27 to TRBJ1-2, with 9 bases that match TRBD1. Per germline, CDR1 MNHEY and CDR2 SMNVEV (reference sequence). The CDR3 length is 14 residues. The trim removed 0 bases at V and 8 bases at J, leaving 4 bases unmatched. The CDR3 DNA is TGTGCCAGCAGTTTATCGACAGGGGGGGTAGGCTACACCTTC. Translated: CASSLSTGGVGYTF.

This clone was seen many times. V and J are TRBV30 and TRBJ2-7, with a weak D call TRBD1 (6 bases). The germline V and J ends were trimmed by 5 bases and 7 bases, with 12 bases remaining between them. CDR3 length equals 11 residues. From germline, CDR1 is GTSNPN and CDR2 SVGIG (reference sequence). CDR3 nucleotide sequence: TGTGCCTGGTCAAGGGACAAAGAGCAGTACTTC. Translating it yields CAWSRDKEQYF.

Many counts were recorded for this clone. This chain joins TRBV14 and TRBJ1-2; 7 bases line up with TRBD1. Trimming at V came to 1 base and at J to 0 bases, leaving 5 bases not matched to a gene. Germline lookup yields CDR1 SGHDN and CDR2 FVKESK. The CDR3 totals 16 residues. CDR3 nucleotide sequence: TGTGCCAGCAGCCAAGGAGGACAGGTAGCTAACTATGGCTACACCTTC. This sequence encodes CASSQGGQVANYGYTF.

This chain joins TRBV6-1 and TRBJ1-6, with 7 bases fitting TRBD1. Germline loops: CDR1 MNHNS, CDR2 SASEGT. The CDR3 is 16 amino acids. After removal of 7 bases from V and 10 bases from J, the junction contained 16 bases not matched to a gene. The CDR3 coding sequence is TGTGCCAGCATCCGAACGACCATGACAGGGCGCTCACCCCTCCACTTT. It encodes CASIRTTMTGRSPLHF.

This clone was observed many times. The rearrangement joins TRBV4-1 to TRBJ2-3, with a tentative D call TRBD2 (7 bases). V dropped 0 bases and J dropped 4 bases, with 17 bases sitting between them. There are 17 residues in the CDR3. Germline V gene lookup returns CDR1 MGHRA and CDR2 YSYEKL. CDR3 DNA sequence: TGCGCCAGCAGCCAAGACCGGAGGGGGGGCGTCGCAGATACGCAGTATTTT. Protein product: CASSQDRRGGVADTQYF.

This chain connects TRBV27 to TRBJ2-7; 9 bases are shared with TRBD1. The CDR3 extends over 16 amino acids. Trimming cost V 6 bases and J 3 bases; bases outside gene matches: 12. Looked up from germline, CDR1 is MNHEY and CDR2 is SMNVEV (reference sequence). Here the CDR3 reads CASSKDLGQGVYEQYF. DNA for the CDR3: TGTGCCAGCAGCAAAGACTTGGGACAGGGAGTCTACGAGCAGTACTTC.

Many counts were recorded for this clone. The V gene is TRBV7-9, the J gene TRBJ2-7; 7 nucleotides align to TRBD2. J gave up 5 bases and V 5 bases, and 9 bases lay outside the gene matches. The V gene's germline CDR1 is SEHNR and CDR2 FQNEAQ (reference sequence). This CDR3 contains 14 residues. The CDR3 nucleotides are TGTGCCAGCAGCCTGGGGGGGGTCGGGGACGAGCAGTACTTC. The encoded protein is CASSLGGVGDEQYF. Using reference TRBV7-9 and TRBJ2-7 for the parts outside the CDR3, the full variable domain is DTGVSQNPRHKITKRGQNVTFRCDPISEHNRLYWYRQTLGQGPEFLTYFQNEAQLEKSRLLSDRFSAERPKGSFSTLEIQRTEQGDSAMYLCASSLGGVGDEQYFGPGTRLTVT.

Ten or more counts support this clone. The V and J genes are TRBV12-5 and TRBJ2-7, with unresolved D. CDR1 and CDR2 (germline): LGHNT, FRNRAP. This CDR3 has 13 residues. Trimming took 2 bases from V and 2 from J, leaving 7 bases between them. This chain's CDR3 is CASGLSAPYEQYF. For the CDR3, the DNA is TGTGCTAGTGGTTTGTCGGCCCCCTACGAGCAGTACTTC.

In its sample, this clone ranks as medium-sized (0.01 to 0.1%). The chain is built from TRBV19 and TRBJ2-1, with unresolved D. V was pared by 7 bases and J by 0 bases, with 7 bases between. The CDR3 extends over 13 amino acids. Germline CDR1 is LNHDA and CDR2 is SQIVND (reference sequence). In DNA form, the CDR3 reads TGTGCCAGTAAGACTTACTCCTACAATGAGCAGTTCTTC. As protein: CASKTYSYNEQFF.

By proportion, this clone is medium-sized. This rearrangement joins TRBV6-1 to TRBJ2-7; TRBD1 matches 9 bases. V trimming: 5 bases; J trimming: 6 bases; junction bases outside the gene matches: 2. Germline-derived CDR1 and CDR2 are MNHNS and SASEGT. The length of the CDR3 is 12 residues. CDR3 in amino acids: CASSQTGGEQYF. Written as DNA, the CDR3 is TGTGCCAGCAGTCAGACAGGGGGCGAGCAGTACTTC.

This clone was observed a few times. The junction does not match germline at one end; this may be a read error. The V and J genes are TRBV7-3 and TRBJ2-1, with D tentatively TRBD2 (5 bases). This CDR3 region has 13 residues. CDR1 SGHTA and CDR2 FQGTGA come from the germline V gene. This CDR3 is CASSPGNLNEQIF. The CDR3 region has the DNA TGTGCCAGCAGCCCGGGAAACCTCAATGAGCAGATCTTC.